The 4 T cell receptor beta chains below all came from one sample that was sequenced in a study of T cell responses to AZD1222 COVID-19 vaccine. Clones were sequenced by immunoSEQ multiplex PCR, and TCRdb holds only the in-frame ones, with some missing. The sample includes 100,000 to 150,000 clones, about 88% of them seen just once. Sequenced material: peripheral blood, taken on day 0 of AZD1222 vaccination. The receptors were gathered from an adult in good health.

The V and J genes are TRBV2 and TRBJ1-2; D unclear. The CDR3 sequence is 9 residues long. Germline assignment: CDR1 SNHLY and CDR2 FYNNEI. V was pared by 8 bases and J by 7 bases, with 5 bases between. The DNA of the CDR3 is TGTGCCAGCCCAAGTGGCTACACCTTC. This gives the protein CASPSGYTF.

CDR3 residues: CASSPGTAGLYGYTF. For the CDR3, the DNA is TGTGCCAGTAGTCCCGGGACAGCAGGGCTCTATGGCTACACCTTC. J is TRBJ1-2 and V is TRBV19; TRBD1 matches at 7 bases. J lost 4 bases, V lost 5 bases, and 10 bases had no gene match. From germline, CDR1 is LNHDA and CDR2 SQIVND (reference sequence). This CDR3 is built from 15 residues. Based on the CDR3 plus reference TRBV19 and TRBJ1-2, the full variable domain is DGGITQSPKYLFRKEGQNVTLSCEQNLNHDAMYWYRQDPGQGLRLIYYSQIVNDFQKGDIAEGYSVSREKKESFPLTVTSAQKNPTAFYLCASSPGTAGLYGYTFGSGTRLTVV.

The chain employs TRBV7-9 and TRBJ1-5, with D possibly TRBD1 on 6 matching bases. The CDR3 contains 16 residues. Germline V gene data show CDR1 as SEHNR and CDR2 as FQNEAQ (reference sequence). V was shortened by 5 bases and J by 3 bases, with 17 bases between the two germline ends. The CDR3 nucleotides read TGTGCCAGCAGCCCAATTGACGCAGGGGCCAATCAGCCCCAGCATTTT. Protein product: CASSPIDAGANQPQHF.

The chain recombines TRBV4-3 with TRBJ1-2; 7 positions agree with TRBD1. The CDR3 length is 15 residues. Trimming cost V 1 base and J 4 bases; bases outside gene matches: 6. In germline, CDR1 is LGHNA, CDR2 YSLEER. This chain's CDR3 is CASSQGQQGTYGYTF. CDR3 coding DNA: TGCGCCAGCAGCCAAGGGCAACAGGGGACCTATGGCTACACCTTC.